The next 3 T cell receptor beta chains were all read from a single sample in a study of T cells in Graves' hyperthyroidism and ophthalmopathy. Amplification of TCR beta CDR3 regions used RNA as the template. First-round RT-PCR with HTBI primers amplified the TCR CDR3 region. TCRdb re-analysed the multiplex PCR reads in MiXCR, keeping a single row per CDR3 protein. This table has under 550,000 distinct CDR3 sequences, roughly 21% appearing once. The sequenced sample was blood. These receptors were obtained from a man aged 35 to 55 with Graves' ophthalmopathy.

This clonotype showed up many times. The chain is built from TRBV7-9 and TRBJ2-1; TRBD1 aligns across 9 bases. Looked up from germline, CDR1 is SEHNR and CDR2 is FQNEAQ (reference sequence). The length of the CDR3 is 15 residues. Trimming cost V 5 bases and J 4 bases; bases outside gene matches: 6. CDR3 region: CASSLQTGGYNEQFF. CDR3 nucleotides: TGTGCCAGCAGCCTGCAGACAGGGGGTTACAATGAGCAGTTCTTC.

This clonotype was observed many times. The chain carries TRBV5-1 and TRBJ2-3; D unclear. CDR1 is SGHRS and CDR2 is YFSETQ in the germline V gene. V lost 1 base to trimming and J lost 0 bases, with 6 bases between them. This CDR3 is 14 amino acids long. CDR3: CASSLRTSTDTQYF. Here the CDR3 DNA reads TGCGCCAGCAGCTTGCGAACCAGCACAGATACGCAGTATTTT.

There are a few counts of this clonotype. The chain links TRBV6-1 to TRBJ2-5; TRBD1 aligns across 8 bases. Germline CDR1 is MNHNS and CDR2 is SASEGT. This CDR3 is 14 amino acids long. The trim removed 5 bases at V and 3 bases at J, leaving 5 bases unmatched. CDR3 loop: CASSSDRGKETQYF. The CDR3 DNA sequence: TGTGCCAGCAGTTCCGACAGGGGTAAAGAGACCCAGTACTTC.